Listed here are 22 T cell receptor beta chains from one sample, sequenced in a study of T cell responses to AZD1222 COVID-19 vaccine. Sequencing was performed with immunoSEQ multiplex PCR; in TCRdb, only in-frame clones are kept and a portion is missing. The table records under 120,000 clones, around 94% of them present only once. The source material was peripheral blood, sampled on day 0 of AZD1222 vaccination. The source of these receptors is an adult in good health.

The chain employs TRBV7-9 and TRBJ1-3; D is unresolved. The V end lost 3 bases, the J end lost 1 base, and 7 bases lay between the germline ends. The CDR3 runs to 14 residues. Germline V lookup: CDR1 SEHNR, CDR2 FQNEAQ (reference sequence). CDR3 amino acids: CASSFEPSGNTIYF. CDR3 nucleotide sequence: TGTGCCAGCAGCTTCGAACCGTCTGGAAACACCATATATTTT.

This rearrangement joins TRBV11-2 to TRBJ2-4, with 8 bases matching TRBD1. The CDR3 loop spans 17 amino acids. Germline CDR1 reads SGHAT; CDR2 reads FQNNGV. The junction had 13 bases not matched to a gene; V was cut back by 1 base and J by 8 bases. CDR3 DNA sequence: TGTGCCAGCAGCTTAGGGAAGGGCAGGGGGCAGGGGGACATTCAGTACTTC. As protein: CASSLGKGRGQGDIQYF.

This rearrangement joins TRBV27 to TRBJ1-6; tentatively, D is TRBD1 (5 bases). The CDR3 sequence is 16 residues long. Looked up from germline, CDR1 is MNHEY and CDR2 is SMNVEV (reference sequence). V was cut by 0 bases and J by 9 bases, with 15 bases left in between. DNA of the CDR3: TGTGCCAGCAGTTTATCACCCGGAGGAGGGGTTTCACCCCTCCACTTT. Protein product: CASSLSPGGGVSPLHF.

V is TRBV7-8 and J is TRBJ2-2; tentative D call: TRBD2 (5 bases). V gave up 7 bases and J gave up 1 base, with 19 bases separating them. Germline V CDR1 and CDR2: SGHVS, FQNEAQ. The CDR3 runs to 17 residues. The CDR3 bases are TGTGCCAGCATCCCGCAAGCGGTACCACTGAACACCGGGGAGCTGTTTTTT. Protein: CASIPQAVPLNTGELFF.

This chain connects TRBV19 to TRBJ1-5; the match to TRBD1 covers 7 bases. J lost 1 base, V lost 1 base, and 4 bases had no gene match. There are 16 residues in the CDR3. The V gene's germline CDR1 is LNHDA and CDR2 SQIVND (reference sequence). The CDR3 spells CASSIGKGASNQPQHF. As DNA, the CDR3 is TGTGCCAGTAGTATAGGGAAGGGGGCGAGCAATCAGCCCCAGCATTTT.

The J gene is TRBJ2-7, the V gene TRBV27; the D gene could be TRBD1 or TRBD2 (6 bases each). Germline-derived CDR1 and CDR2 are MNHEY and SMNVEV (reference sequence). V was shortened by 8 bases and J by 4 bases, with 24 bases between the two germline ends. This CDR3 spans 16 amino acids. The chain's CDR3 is CASRNTGAGLRYEQYF. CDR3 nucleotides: TGTGCCAGCCGGAACACGGGGGCGGGTTTGAGGTACGAGCAGTACTTC.

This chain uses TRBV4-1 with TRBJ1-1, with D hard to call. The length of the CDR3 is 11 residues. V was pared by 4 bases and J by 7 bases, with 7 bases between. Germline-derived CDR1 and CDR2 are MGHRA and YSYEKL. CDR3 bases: TGCGCCAGCAGCCTACACGGTGAAGCTTTCTTT. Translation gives CASSLHGEAFF.

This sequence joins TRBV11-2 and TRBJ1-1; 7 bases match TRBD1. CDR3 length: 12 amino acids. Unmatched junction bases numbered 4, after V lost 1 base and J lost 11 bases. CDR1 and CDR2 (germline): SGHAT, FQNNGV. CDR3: CASSLVDRAAFF. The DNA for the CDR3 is TGTGCCAGCAGCTTAGTCGACAGGGCCGCTTTCTTT.

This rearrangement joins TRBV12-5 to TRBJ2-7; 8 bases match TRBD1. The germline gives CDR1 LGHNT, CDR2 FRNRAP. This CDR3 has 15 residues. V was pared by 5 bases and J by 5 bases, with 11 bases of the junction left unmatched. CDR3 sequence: CASGMSPRQGNEQYF. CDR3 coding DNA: TGTGCTAGTGGTATGTCCCCGCGACAGGGGAACGAGCAGTACTTC.

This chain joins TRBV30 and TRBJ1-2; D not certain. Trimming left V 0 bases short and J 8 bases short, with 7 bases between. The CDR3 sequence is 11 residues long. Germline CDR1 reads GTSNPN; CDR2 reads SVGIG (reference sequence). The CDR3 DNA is TGTGCCTGGAGTGTATTCGGGGGCTACACCTTC. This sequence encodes CAWSVFGGYTF.

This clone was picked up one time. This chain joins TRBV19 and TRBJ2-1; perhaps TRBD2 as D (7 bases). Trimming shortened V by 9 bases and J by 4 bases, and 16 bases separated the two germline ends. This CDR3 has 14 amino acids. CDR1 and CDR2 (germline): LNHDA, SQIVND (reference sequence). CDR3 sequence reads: CASVTGGPYNEQFF. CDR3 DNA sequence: TGTGCCAGCGTCACGGGGGGCCCTTACAATGAGCAGTTCTTC. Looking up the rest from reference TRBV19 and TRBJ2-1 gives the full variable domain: DGGITQSPKYLFRKEGQNVTLSCEQNLNHDAMYWYRQDPGQGLRLIYYSQIVNDFQKGDIAEGYSVSREKKESFPLTVTSAQKNPTAFYLCASVTGGPYNEQFFGPGTRLTVL.

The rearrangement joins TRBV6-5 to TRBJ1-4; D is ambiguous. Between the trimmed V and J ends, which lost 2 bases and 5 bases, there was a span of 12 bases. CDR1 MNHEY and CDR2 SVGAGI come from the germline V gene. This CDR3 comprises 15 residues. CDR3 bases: TGTGCCAGCAGTTACGGCCATACCGCCAATGAAAAACTGTTTTTT. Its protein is CASSYGHTANEKLFF.

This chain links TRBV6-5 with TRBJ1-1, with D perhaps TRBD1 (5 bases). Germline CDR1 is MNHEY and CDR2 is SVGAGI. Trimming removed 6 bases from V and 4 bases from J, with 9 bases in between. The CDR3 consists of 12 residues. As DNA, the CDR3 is TGTGCCAGCAGCGTCGACAGCACTGAAGCTTTCTTT. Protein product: CASSVDSTEAFF.

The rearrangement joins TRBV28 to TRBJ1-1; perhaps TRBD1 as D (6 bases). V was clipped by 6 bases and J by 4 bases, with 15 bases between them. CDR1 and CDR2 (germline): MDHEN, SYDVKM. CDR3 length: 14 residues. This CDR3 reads CASSTTRTATEAFF. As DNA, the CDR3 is TGTGCCAGCAGCACCACGAGGACAGCCACTGAAGCTTTCTTT.

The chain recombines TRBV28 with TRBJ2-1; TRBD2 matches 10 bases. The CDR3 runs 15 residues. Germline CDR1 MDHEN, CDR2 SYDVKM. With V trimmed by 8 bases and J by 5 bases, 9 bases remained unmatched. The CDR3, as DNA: TGTGCCAGCCAATCGGGACTAGCGATAAACAATGAGCAGTTCTTC. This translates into CASQSGLAINNEQFF.

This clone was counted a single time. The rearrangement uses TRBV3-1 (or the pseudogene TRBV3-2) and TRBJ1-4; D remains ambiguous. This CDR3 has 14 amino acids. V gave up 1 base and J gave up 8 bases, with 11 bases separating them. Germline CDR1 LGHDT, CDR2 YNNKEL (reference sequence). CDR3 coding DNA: TGTGCCAGCAGCCAAGGCCGTGGGAGGGAAAAACTGTTTTTT. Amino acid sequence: CASSQGRGREKLFF.

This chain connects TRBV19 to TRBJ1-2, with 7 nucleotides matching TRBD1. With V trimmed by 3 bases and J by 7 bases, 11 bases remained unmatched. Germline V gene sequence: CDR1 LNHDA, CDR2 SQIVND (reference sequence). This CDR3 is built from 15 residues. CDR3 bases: TGTGCCAGTAGTATCGGGACAGCCGGCGCACTTGGCTACACCTTC. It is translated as CASSIGTAGALGYTF.

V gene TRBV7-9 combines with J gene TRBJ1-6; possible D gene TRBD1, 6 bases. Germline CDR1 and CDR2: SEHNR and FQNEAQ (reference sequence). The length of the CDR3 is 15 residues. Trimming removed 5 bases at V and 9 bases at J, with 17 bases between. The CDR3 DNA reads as TGTGCCAGCAGCGCAGGGGTAGGGTTCGGTTCACCCCTCCACTTT. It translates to CASSAGVGFGSPLHF.

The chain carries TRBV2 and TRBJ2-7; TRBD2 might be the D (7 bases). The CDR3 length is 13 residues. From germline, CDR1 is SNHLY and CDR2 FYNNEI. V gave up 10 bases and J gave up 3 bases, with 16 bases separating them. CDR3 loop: CATRGGMGYEQYF. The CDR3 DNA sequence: TGTGCCACCAGGGGAGGGATGGGCTACGAGCAGTACTTC. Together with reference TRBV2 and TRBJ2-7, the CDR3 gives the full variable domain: EPEVTQTPSHQVTQMGQEVILRCVPISNHLYFYWYRQILGQKVEFLVSFYNNEISEKSEIFDDQFSVERPDGSNFTLKIRSTKLEDSAMYFCATRGGMGYEQYFGPGTRLTVT.

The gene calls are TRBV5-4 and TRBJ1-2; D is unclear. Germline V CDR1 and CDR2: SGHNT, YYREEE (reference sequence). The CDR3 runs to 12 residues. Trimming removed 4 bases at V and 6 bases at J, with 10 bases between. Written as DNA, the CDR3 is TGTGCCAGCAGCGTCGTGGGGAATGGCTACACCTTC. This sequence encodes CASSVVGNGYTF.

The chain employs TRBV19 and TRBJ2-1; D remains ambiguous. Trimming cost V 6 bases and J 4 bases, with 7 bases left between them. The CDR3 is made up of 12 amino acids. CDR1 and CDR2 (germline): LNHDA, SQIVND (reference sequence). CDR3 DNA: TGTGCCAGTAGCCCCGGGTACAATGAGCAGTTCTTC. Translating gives CASSPGYNEQFF.

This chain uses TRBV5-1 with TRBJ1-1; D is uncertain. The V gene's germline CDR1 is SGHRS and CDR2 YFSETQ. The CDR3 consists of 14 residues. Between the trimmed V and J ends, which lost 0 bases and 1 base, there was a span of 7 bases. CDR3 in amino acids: CASSLEGWNTEAFF. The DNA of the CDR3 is TGCGCCAGCAGCTTGGAGGGCTGGAACACTGAAGCTTTCTTT. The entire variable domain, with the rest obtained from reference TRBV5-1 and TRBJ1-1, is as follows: KAGVTQTPRYLIKTRGQQVTLSCSPISGHRSVSWYQQTPGQGLQFLFEYFSETQRNKGNFPGRFSGRQFSNSRSEMNVSTLELGDSALYLCASSLEGWNTEAFFGQGTRLTVV.